These 8 T cell receptor beta chains were all obtained from the same sample, sequenced in a study of blood T cell repertoires in COVID-19. The protocol was immunoSEQ multiplex PCR, while the TCRdb copy is restricted to in-frame clones and leaves out a portion. Seen here are 300,000 or so clones, 85% to 90% observed once, and the top ten hold 10%. Material: PBMCs or T cells enriched from blood (not recorded which). The receptor source for this set is a woman between 18 and 29 years old who had recovered from COVID-19.

This chain links TRBV9 with TRBJ1-2; D is possibly TRBD1 (5 bases). V lost 0 bases and J lost 7, with 16 bases in between. Germline-derived CDR1 and CDR2 are SGDLS and YYNGEE. The CDR3 length is 15 residues. The CDR3 bases are TGTGCCAGCAGCGTAGGGTCGGGAGGGGATGGTGGCTACACCTTC. Protein sequence: CASSVGSGGDGGYTF.

V usage is TRBV9 and J usage is TRBJ2-3, with D unresolved. The V and J ends lost 0 bases and 0 bases respectively, with 5 bases between them. Germline values: CDR1 SGDLS, CDR2 YYNGEE. CDR3 size: 14 residues. The CDR3 region is CASSVGTSTDTQYF. The CDR3 DNA follows: TGTGCCAGCAGCGTAGGTACTAGCACAGATACGCAGTATTTT.

V gene TRBV24-1 combines with J gene TRBJ2-2; D is possibly TRBD1 (6 bases). The germline V and J ends were trimmed by 7 bases and 8 bases, with 10 bases remaining between them. This CDR3 contains 12 residues. Germline lookup yields CDR1 KGHDR and CDR2 SFDVKD. The DNA of the CDR3 is TGTGCCACCAGACAGGGTTCGGGGGAGCTGTTTTTT. Residues: CATRQGSGELFF.

This sequence joins TRBV1 and TRBJ2-7; the DNA was not used to check the table's D call, TRBD2. TRBV1 is a pseudogene segment. This CDR3 region has 14 residues. This chain's CDR3 is CTSSPPSSVYEQYF. For the CDR3, the DNA is TGCACCAGCAGCCCCCCCTCTAGCGTGTACGAGCAGTACTTC.

This chain joins TRBV7-9 and TRBJ1-5; the D gene is possibly TRBD1 (5 bases). Looked up from germline, CDR1 is SEHNR and CDR2 is FQNEAQ (reference sequence). The V and J ends lost 8 bases and 9 bases respectively, with 20 bases between them. CDR3 length equals 14 residues. CDR3 in amino acids: CASPFREGPGPQHF. The CDR3 DNA is TGTGCCAGCCCCTTTAGGGAGGGGCCAGGGCCCCAGCATTTT.

This clone has more than one count but fewer than ten. This sequence joins TRBV19 and TRBJ1-2; no firm D call. Per the germline V gene, CDR1 is LNHDA and CDR2 is SQIVND (reference sequence). Trimming cost V 7 bases and J 2 bases, with 11 bases left between them. This CDR3 is 13 amino acids long. CDR3 nucleotides: TGTGCCAGTAACCCCCGACAAAACTATGGCTACACCTTC. Translating it yields CASNPRQNYGYTF.

This clone came up a few times. The rearrangement links TRBV5-1 to TRBJ2-1, with 7 positions matching TRBD1. With 4 bases clipped from V and 7 bases from J, the junction kept 11 bases outside the gene matches. Germline lookup yields CDR1 SGHRS and CDR2 YFSETQ. The CDR3 loop spans 15 amino acids. The CDR3: CASSPGDREGNEQFF. The CDR3 coding sequence is TGCGCCAGCAGCCCAGGAGACAGGGAAGGGAATGAGCAGTTCTTC.

The chain has TRBV7-2 and TRBJ2-1, with D possibly being TRBD1 (6 bases). The CDR3 is made up of 13 amino acids. Trimming shortened V by 3 bases and J by 6 bases, and 9 bases separated the two germline ends. Germline CDR1 reads SGHTA; CDR2 reads FQGNSA. This chain's CDR3 is CASSLVGANEQFF. The CDR3 nucleotides read TGTGCCAGCAGCTTGGTGGGGGCCAATGAGCAGTTCTTC.